These T cell receptor beta chains were read from a single sample in a study of blood T cell repertoires in COVID-19. Sequenced by immunoSEQ multiplex PCR; TCRdb stores in-frame clones only, minus some. The profile shows about 59,000 clones, 90% of them singletons. The sample comprised peripheral blood. These receptors were collected from a man older than 75 with acute or convalescent COVID-19. CDR3s include the opening cysteine and the closing phenylalanine or tryptophan. D genes are given only for firm matches. Expanded clones get a size class; other rows say once, few or many, or leave the size out.

TRBJ2-1 TRBV5-1 NA TRBD2 TGCGCCAGCGGGATCGGACTAGCGGGGAGCTCCTACAATGAGCAGTTCTTC CASGIGLAGSSYNEQFF
TRBJ2-3 TRBV18 NA NA TGTGCCAGCTCACCAAGGCAGGGGAGAACAGATACGCAGTATTTT CASSPRQGRTDTQYF
TRBJ2-1 TRBV7-2 NA TRBD2 TGTGCCAGCAGCCAGATTATTAGCGGGGGGGGTATTGAGCAGTTCTTC CASSQIISGGGIEQFF
TRBJ2-7 TRBV5-4 NA NA TGTGCCAGCAGCCCGACCCAGGGCGGGGGCCACCCCTACGAGCAGTACTTC CASSPTQGGGHPYEQYF
TRBJ1-5 TRBV7-9 NA NA TGTGCCAGCAGGTATAGCAATCAGCCCCAGCATTTT CASRYSNQPQHF
TRBJ1-2 TRBV7-2 NA NA TGTGCCAGCAGCCCATCCCGGGTGGAGGGCTACACCTTC CASSPSRVEGYTF
TRBJ1-6 TRBV2 NA NA TGTGCCAGCAGTGAGTCAGGGTTTACACCCCTCCACTTT CASSESGFTPLHF
TRBJ1-2 TRBV4-2 NA TRBD1 TGTGCCAGCAGCCCTGCAGGGGGTTCGGACTATGGCTACACCTTC CASSPAGGSDYGYTF
TRBJ2-7 TRBV7-9 NA NA TGTGCCAGCAGCTCCCGGACAGTGGGGGAATACGAGCAGTACTTC CASSSRTVGEYEQYF
TRBJ2-7 TRBV30 once NA TGTGCGGGGGCTTCGAGCTCCTACGAGCAGTACTTC CAGASSSYEQYF